These 19 T cell receptor beta chains came from one sample sequenced in a study of blood T cell repertoires in COVID-19. Assay: immunoSEQ multiplex PCR; the TCRdb copy retains only in-frame clones and omits some. The profile shows roughly 240,000 clones, about 83% of them singletons. The specimen was PBMCs or T cells enriched from blood (not recorded which). Receptors originate from a woman aged 40 to 50 who had been exposed to COVID-19.

The V and J genes are TRBV4-2 and TRBJ2-1; 9 nucleotides agree with TRBD2. The CDR3 runs 17 residues. The V segment lost 0 bases and the J segment 7 bases; nucleotides outside the gene matches: 10. Per germline, CDR1 LGHNA and CDR2 YNFKEQ. The CDR3 reads CASSQDPQRGARNEQFF. CDR3 sequence (DNA): TGTGCCAGCAGCCAAGACCCCCAGCGGGGGGCCCGGAATGAGCAGTTCTTC.

The chain has TRBV7-2 and TRBJ2-2, with D tentatively TRBD2 (6 bases). Germline lookup yields CDR1 SGHTA and CDR2 FQGNSA. This CDR3 comprises 14 residues. The ends were cut back, 3 bases at V and 2 bases at J, with 7 bases in the middle. The CDR3 nucleotides are TGTGCCAGCAGCTTGGACTATAACACCGGGGAGCTGTTTTTT. The encoded protein is CASSLDYNTGELFF.

The chain combines TRBV12-5 with TRBJ2-5; D uncertain. CDR1 and CDR2 from the germline V gene are LGHNT and FRNRAP. CDR3 length equals 12 residues. Trimming stripped 5 bases from V and 5 bases from J, with 9 bases between. The CDR3 DNA reads TGTGCTAGTGGTACCTCCGGTGAGACCCAGTACTTC. This codes for CASGTSGETQYF.

The J gene is TRBJ1-2, the V gene TRBV9; D is perhaps TRBD1 (5 bases). The CDR3 extends over 14 amino acids. CDR1 SGDLS and CDR2 YYNGEE come from the germline V gene. V was clipped by 0 bases and J by 2 bases, with 8 bases between them. The CDR3 reads CASSVASGNYGYTF. The CDR3 nucleotides are TGTGCCAGCAGCGTAGCTTCAGGGAACTATGGCTACACCTTC.

This rearrangement joins TRBV5-1 to TRBJ1-1; TRBD1 agrees at 7 bases. Trimming took 4 bases from V and 4 from J; bases not matched to a gene: 10. CDR1 SGHRS and CDR2 YFSETQ come from the germline V gene. There are 15 residues in the CDR3. The CDR3 loop is CASSGPSAGGTEAFF. The DNA for the CDR3 is TGCGCCAGCAGCGGCCCGTCGGCAGGGGGCACTGAAGCTTTCTTT.

V usage is TRBV28 and J usage is TRBJ1-4; 8 positions match TRBD1. Germline-derived CDR1 and CDR2 are MDHEN and SYDVKM. CDR3 length: 15 amino acids. After removal of 6 bases from V and 8 bases from J, the junction contained 11 bases not matched to a gene. The CDR3 nucleotides read TGTGCCAGCAGGGAACCGACAGGGGCTGGGGAAAAACTGTTTTTT. Translation gives CASREPTGAGEKLFF.

V and J are TRBV5-1 and TRBJ2-1; 11 nucleotides match TRBD1. The V segment lost 4 bases and the J segment 6 bases; nucleotides outside the gene matches: 9. The CDR3 contains 16 residues. The germline V gene encodes CDR1 SGHRS and CDR2 YFSETQ. CDR3 bases: TGCGCCAGCAGCGACAGGACAGGGGGCGAAGGCAATGAGCAGTTCTTC. Translated, it gives CASSDRTGGEGNEQFF.

This chain links TRBV5-1 with TRBJ2-1, with 9 bases identical to TRBD2. The CDR3 extends over 16 amino acids. V dropped 1 base and J dropped 4; count of bases not matched to a gene: 6. Germline V gene data show CDR1 as SGHRS and CDR2 as YFSETQ. In DNA form, the CDR3 reads TGCGCCAGCAGCTTGTCGGGTAGCGGGGGATACAATGAGCAGTTCTTC. Protein: CASSLSGSGGYNEQFF.

The rearrangement uses TRBV14 and TRBJ2-3; the match to TRBD2 covers 12 bases. The germline V gene has CDR1 SGHDN and CDR2 FVKESK. The V and J ends lost 4 bases and 6 bases, in that order; junction bases with no gene match: 5. This CDR3 spans 15 amino acids. The CDR3 protein is CASSPWTSGEDTQYF. DNA for the CDR3: TGTGCCAGCAGCCCGTGGACTAGCGGGGAGGATACGCAGTATTTT.

The chain joins TRBV6-5 to TRBJ2-5; possibly TRBD1 for D (5 bases). The length of the CDR3 is 14 residues. Per germline, CDR1 MNHEY and CDR2 SVGAGI. The V end lost 0 bases, the J end lost 5 bases, and 10 bases lay between the germline ends. The DNA for the CDR3 is TGTGCCAGCAGTTACTCGGGGCAGTGGGAGACCCAGTACTTC. Translation gives CASSYSGQWETQYF.

This clone was seen a single time. V usage is TRBV5-4 and J usage is TRBJ1-1, with D hard to call. Trimming shortened V by 4 bases and J by 0 bases, and 10 bases separated the two germline ends. The germline V gene has CDR1 SGHNT and CDR2 YYREEE (reference sequence). CDR3 size: 14 residues. CDR3 in DNA: TGTGCCAGCAGCCCCTCTGCAGTGAACACTGAAGCTTTCTTT. Amino acid sequence: CASSPSAVNTEAFF.

This chain connects TRBV4-3 to TRBJ1-2, with a possible D match to TRBD1 (6 bases). Germline loops: CDR1 LGHNA, CDR2 YSLEER. Between the trimmed V and J ends, which lost 5 bases and 4 bases, there was a span of 20 bases. The CDR3 sequence is 16 residues long. The chain's CDR3 is CASSAPGTPDFYGYTF. The CDR3 DNA is TGCGCCAGCAGCGCCCCGGGGACACCCGATTTCTATGGCTACACCTTC.

This sequence joins TRBV3-1 (or the pseudogene TRBV3-2) and TRBJ2-2, with 8 bases matching TRBD2. The V gene's germline CDR1 is LGHDT and CDR2 YNNKEL (reference sequence). The CDR3 has 20 residues. Trimming cost V 0 bases and J 0 bases; bases outside gene matches: 12. The CDR3 loop is CASSQEKAGGPSPNTGELFF. For the CDR3, the DNA is TGTGCCAGCAGCCAAGAGAAGGCGGGGGGCCCCTCTCCGAACACCGGGGAGCTGTTTTTT.

The chain carries TRBV10-3 and TRBJ2-5; D might be TRBD2 (5 bases). The V and J ends lost 8 bases and 5 bases respectively, with 15 bases between them. This CDR3 contains 13 residues. CDR1 is ENHRY, CDR2 SYGVKD, per germline. CDR3 bases: TGTGCCATCGGGGAAGCACAGCGGGAGACCCAGTACTTC. Translating gives CAIGEAQRETQYF.

The chain has TRBV6-5 and TRBJ1-2; TRBD1 might be the D (5 bases). The germline CDR1 and CDR2 sequences are MNHEY and SVGAGI. The CDR3 spans 12 residues. The V end lost 6 bases, the J end lost 5 bases, and 10 bases lay between the germline ends. Here the CDR3 DNA reads TGTGCCAGCAGACTAAGGGGTTATGGCTACACCTTC. It specifies CASRLRGYGYTF.

The gene calls are TRBV11-2 and TRBJ1-6; possibly TRBD1 for D (5 bases). Trimming removed 5 bases from V and 10 bases from J, with 15 bases in between. The CDR3 contains 14 residues. The germline CDR1 and CDR2 sequences are SGHAT and FQNNGV. CDR3 coding DNA: TGTGCCAGCAGCCTAGGGAGGGGAAACTCACCCCTCCACTTT. Its translation: CASSLGRGNSPLHF.

This clone was seen only a few times. J is TRBJ2-4 and V is TRBV10-3, with TRBD2 matching over 9 bases. Germline CDR1 and CDR2: ENHRY and SYGVKD. Unmatched junction bases numbered 8, after V lost 1 base and J lost 1 base. This CDR3 is built from 18 residues. The CDR3 DNA reads TGTGCCATCAGTGAGTTAATGGCGGGGGGGCCCGCCAAAAACATTCAGTACTTC. Amino acid sequence: CAISELMAGGPAKNIQYF.

This clone was seen at least ten times. This rearrangement joins TRBV19 to TRBJ2-5; D possibly corresponds to TRBD2 (7 bases). Trimming pared 5 bases from V and 2 bases from J, leaving 21 bases between. Germline lookup yields CDR1 LNHDA and CDR2 SQIVND (reference sequence). The CDR3 covers 17 residues. The CDR3 bases are TGTGCCAGTAGTCCTGACGTAGGGGGGGAAGAACAAGAGACCCAGTACTTC. Protein sequence: CASSPDVGGEEQETQYF.

The chain uses TRBV9 and TRBJ1-4, with a tentative D call TRBD1 (6 bases). Per the germline V gene, CDR1 is SGDLS and CDR2 is YYNGEE. Trimming removed 2 bases from V and 8 bases from J, with 10 bases in between. This CDR3 contains 13 residues. The CDR3 DNA follows: TGTGCCAGCAGCGTGGGACATTCGGAAAAACTGTTTTTT. The encoded protein is CASSVGHSEKLFF. The whole variable domain, remainder taken from reference TRBV9 and TRBJ1-4, is DSGVTQTPKHLITATGQRVTLRCSPRSGDLSVYWYQQSLDQGLQFLIQYYNGEERAKGNILERFSAQQFPDLHSELNLSSLELGDSALYFCASSVGHSEKLFFGSGTQLSVL.